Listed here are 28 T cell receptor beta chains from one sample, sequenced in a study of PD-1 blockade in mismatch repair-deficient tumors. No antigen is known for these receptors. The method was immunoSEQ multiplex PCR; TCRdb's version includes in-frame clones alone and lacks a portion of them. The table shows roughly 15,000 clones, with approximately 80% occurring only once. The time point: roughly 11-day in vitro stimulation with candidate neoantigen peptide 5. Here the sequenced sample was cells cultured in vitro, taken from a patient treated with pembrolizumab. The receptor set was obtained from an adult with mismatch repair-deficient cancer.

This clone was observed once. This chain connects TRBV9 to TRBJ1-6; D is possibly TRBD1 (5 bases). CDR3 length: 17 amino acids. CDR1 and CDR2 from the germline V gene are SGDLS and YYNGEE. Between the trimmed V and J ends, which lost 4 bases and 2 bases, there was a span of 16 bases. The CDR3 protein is CASSPTGGNAYNSPLHF. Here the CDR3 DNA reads TGTGCCAGCAGCCCCACAGGAGGGAACGCCTATAATTCACCCCTCCACTTT.

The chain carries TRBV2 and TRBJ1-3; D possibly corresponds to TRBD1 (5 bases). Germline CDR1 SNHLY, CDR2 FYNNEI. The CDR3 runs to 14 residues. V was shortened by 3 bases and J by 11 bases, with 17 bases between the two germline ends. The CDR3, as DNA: TGTGCCAGCAGTGACTGGGGCCAAAGCGGCTCCATATATTTT. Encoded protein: CASSDWGQSGSIYF.

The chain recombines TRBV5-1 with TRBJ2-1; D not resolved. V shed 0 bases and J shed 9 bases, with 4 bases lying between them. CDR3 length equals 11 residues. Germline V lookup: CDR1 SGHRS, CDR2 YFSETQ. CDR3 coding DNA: TGCGCCAGCAGCTTGGGGAGTGAGCAGTTCTTC. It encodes CASSLGSEQFF.

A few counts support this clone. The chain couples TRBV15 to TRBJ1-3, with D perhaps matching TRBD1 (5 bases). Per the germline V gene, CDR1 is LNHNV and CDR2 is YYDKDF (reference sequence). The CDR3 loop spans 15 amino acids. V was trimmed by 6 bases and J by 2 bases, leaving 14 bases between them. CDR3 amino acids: CATSTAGSAGNTIYF. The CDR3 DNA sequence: TGTGCCACCAGTACGGCAGGGTCGGCTGGAAACACCATATATTTT.

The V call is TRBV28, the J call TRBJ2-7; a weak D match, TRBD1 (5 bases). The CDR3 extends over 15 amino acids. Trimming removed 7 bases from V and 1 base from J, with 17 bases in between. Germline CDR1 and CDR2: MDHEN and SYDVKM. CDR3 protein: CASNPPRQSSYEQYF. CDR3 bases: TGTGCCAGCAATCCCCCTCGACAGTCTTCCTACGAGCAGTACTTC.

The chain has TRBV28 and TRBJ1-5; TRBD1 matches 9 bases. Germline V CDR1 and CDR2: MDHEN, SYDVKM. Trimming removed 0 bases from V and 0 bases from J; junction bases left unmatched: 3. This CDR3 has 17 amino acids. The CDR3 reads CASSLWDRGYSNQPQHF. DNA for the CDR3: TGTGCCAGCAGTTTATGGGACAGGGGATATAGCAATCAGCCCCAGCATTTT.

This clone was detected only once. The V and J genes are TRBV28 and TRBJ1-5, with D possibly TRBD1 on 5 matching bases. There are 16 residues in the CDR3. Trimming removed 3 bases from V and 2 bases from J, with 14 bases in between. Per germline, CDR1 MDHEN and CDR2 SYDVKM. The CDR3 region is CASSFILKGGNQPQHF. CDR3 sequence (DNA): TGTGCCAGCAGTTTTATTTTAAAAGGGGGCAATCAGCCCCAGCATTTT.

CDR3 sequence (DNA): TGTGCCAGCAGCTTGGTGACAGCCGTTAGGGACATTCAGTACTTC. It translates to CASSLVTAVRDIQYF. The chain employs TRBV7-9 and TRBJ2-4, with D perhaps matching TRBD1 (5 bases). CDR3 size: 15 residues. In germline, CDR1 is SEHNR, CDR2 FQNEAQ (reference sequence). The V gene lost 3 bases and the J gene lost 8 bases, with 17 bases spanning the gap.

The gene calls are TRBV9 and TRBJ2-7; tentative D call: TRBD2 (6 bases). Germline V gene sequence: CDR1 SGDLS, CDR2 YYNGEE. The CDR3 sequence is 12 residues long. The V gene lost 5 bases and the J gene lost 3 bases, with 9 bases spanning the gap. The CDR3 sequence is CASRGTGYEQYF. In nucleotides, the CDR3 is TGTGCCAGCAGAGGGACTGGCTACGAGCAGTACTTC.

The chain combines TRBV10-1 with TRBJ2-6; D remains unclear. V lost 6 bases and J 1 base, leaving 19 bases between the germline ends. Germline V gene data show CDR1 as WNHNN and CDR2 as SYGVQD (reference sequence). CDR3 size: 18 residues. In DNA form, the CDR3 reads TGCGCCAGCAGGAAAGGTTATGCAGCGTATTCTGGGGCCAACGTCCTGACTTTC. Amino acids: CASRKGYAAYSGANVLTF.

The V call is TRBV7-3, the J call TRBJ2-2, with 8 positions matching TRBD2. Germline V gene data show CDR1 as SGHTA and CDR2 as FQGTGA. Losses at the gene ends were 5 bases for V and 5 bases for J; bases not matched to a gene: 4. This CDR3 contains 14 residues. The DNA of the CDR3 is TGTGCCAGCAGCCTCCCGGGGGGGACCGGGGAGCTGTTTTTT. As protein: CASSLPGGTGELFF.

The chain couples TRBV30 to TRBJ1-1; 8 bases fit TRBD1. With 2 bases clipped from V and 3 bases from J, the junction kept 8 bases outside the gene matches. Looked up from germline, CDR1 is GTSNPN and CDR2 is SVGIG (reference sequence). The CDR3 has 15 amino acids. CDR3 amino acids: CAWSRDRGDDTEAFF. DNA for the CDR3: TGTGCCTGGAGTAGAGACAGGGGCGACGACACTGAAGCTTTCTTT.

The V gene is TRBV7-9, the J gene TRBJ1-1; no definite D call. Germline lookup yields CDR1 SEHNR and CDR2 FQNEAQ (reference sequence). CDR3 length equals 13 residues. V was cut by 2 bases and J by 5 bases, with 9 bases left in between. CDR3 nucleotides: TGTGCCAGCAGCTTAATTGGCGCAACTGAAGCTTTCTTT. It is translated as CASSLIGATEAFF.

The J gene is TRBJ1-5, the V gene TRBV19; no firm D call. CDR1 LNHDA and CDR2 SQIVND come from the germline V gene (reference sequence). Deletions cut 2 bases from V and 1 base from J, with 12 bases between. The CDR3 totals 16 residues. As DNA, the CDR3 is TGTGCCAGTAGTATATTCCGGGCAGCCAGCAATCAGCCCCAGCATTTT. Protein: CASSIFRAASNQPQHF.

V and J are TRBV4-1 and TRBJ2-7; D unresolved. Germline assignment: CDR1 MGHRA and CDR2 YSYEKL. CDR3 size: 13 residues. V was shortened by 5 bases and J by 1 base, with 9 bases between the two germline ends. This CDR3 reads CASSSSISYEQYF. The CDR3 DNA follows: TGCGCCAGCAGCAGCTCTATTTCCTACGAGCAGTACTTC.

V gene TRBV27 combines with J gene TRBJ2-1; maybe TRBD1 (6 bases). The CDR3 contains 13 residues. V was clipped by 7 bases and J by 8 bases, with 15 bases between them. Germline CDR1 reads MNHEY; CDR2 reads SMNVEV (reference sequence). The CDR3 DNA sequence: TGTGCCAGCACAGAGGCAGGGGATTATGAGCAGTTCTTC. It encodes CASTEAGDYEQFF.

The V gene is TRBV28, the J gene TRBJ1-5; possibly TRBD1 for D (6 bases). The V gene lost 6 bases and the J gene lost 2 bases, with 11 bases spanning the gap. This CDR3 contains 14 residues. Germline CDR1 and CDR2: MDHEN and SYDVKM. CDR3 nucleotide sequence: TGTGCCAGCAGCCGGGACATTCGCAATCAGCCCCAGCATTTT. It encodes CASSRDIRNQPQHF. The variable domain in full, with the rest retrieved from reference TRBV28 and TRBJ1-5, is DVKVTQSSRYLVKRTGEKVFLECVQDMDHENMFWYRQDPGLGLRLIYFSYDVKMKEKGDIPEGYSVSREKKERFSLILESASTNQTSMYLCASSRDIRNQPQHFGDGTRLSIL.

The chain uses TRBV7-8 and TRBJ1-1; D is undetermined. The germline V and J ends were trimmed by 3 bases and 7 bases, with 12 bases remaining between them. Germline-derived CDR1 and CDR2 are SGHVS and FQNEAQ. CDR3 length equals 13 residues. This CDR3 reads CASSLDRLGEAFF. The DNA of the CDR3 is TGTGCCAGCAGCTTGGACCGATTGGGTGAAGCTTTCTTT.

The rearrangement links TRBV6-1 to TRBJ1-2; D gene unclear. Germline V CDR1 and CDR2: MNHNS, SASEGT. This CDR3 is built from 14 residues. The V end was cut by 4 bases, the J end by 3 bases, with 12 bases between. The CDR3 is CASSVLPYYYGYTF. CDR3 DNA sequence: TGTGCCAGCAGTGTGTTGCCCTATTACTATGGCTACACCTTC.

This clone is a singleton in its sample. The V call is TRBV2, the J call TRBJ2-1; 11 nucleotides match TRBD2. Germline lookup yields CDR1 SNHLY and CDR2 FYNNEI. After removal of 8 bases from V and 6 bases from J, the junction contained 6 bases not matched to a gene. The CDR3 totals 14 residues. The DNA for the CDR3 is TGTGCCAGCTCGGTACTAGCGGGAGCCAATGAGCAGTTCTTC. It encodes CASSVLAGANEQFF.

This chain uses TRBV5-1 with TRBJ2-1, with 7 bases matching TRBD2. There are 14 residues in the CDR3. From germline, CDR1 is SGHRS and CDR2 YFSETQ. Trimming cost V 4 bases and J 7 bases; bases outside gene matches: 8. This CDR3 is CASSTGTGGNEQFF. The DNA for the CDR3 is TGCGCCAGCAGCACCGGGACGGGGGGAAATGAGCAGTTCTTC.

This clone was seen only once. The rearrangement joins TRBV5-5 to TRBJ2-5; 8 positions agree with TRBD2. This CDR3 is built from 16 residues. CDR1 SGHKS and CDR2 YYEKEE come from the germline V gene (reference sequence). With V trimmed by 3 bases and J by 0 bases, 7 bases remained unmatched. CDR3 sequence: CASSSHSGTYQETQYF. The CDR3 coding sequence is TGTGCCAGCAGCTCTCATAGCGGGACTTACCAAGAGACCCAGTACTTC. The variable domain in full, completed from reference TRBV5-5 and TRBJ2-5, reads DAGVTQSPTHLIKTRGQQVTLRCSPISGHKSVSWYQQVLGQGPQFIFQYYEKEERGRGNFPDRFSARQFPNYSSELNVNALLLGDSALYLCASSSHSGTYQETQYFGPGTRLLVL.

The CDR3 sequence is CASSLARAVKLPSGYTF. In DNA form, the CDR3 reads TGTGCCAGCAGCTTAGCTCGGGCAGTTAAATTACCTAGCGGCTACACCTTC. The V gene is TRBV7-9, the J gene TRBJ1-2, with unresolved D. Between the trimmed V and J ends, which lost 0 bases and 8 bases, there was a span of 22 bases. CDR1 and CDR2 (germline): SEHNR, FQNEAQ (reference sequence). There are 17 residues in the CDR3.

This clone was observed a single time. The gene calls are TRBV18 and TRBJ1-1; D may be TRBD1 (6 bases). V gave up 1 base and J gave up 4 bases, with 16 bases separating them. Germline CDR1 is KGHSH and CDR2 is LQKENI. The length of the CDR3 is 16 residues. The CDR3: CASSPQPGAPGTEAFF. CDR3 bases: TGTGCCAGCTCACCACAACCGGGGGCCCCAGGCACTGAAGCTTTCTTT.

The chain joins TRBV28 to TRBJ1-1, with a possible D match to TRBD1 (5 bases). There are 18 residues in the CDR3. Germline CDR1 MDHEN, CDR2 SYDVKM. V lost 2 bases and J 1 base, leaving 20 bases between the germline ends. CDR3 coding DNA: TGTGCCAGCAGTTTAGTCGAGAGGGGTTTTGGATCGAACACTGAAGCTTTCTTT. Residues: CASSLVERGFGSNTEAFF.

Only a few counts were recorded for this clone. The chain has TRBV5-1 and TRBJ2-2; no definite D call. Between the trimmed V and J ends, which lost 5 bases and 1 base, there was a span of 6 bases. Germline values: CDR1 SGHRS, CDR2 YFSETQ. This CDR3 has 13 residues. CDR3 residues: CASRSGNTGELFF. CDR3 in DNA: TGCGCCAGCAGATCCGGGAACACCGGGGAGCTGTTTTTT.

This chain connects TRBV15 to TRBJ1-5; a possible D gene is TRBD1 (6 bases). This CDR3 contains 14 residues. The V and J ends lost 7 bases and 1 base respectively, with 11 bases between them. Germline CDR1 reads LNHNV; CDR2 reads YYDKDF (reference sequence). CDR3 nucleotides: TGTGCCACCATCGGACAGCGGAGCAATCAGCCCCAGCATTTT. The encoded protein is CATIGQRSNQPQHF.

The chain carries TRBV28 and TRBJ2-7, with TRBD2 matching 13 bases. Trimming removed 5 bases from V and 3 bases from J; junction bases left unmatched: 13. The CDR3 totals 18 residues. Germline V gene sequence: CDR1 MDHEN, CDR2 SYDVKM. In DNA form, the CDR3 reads TGTGCCAGCAGTACAGGGGTAACTAGCGGGAGGGCCGGCTACGAGCAGTACTTC. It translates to CASSTGVTSGRAGYEQYF.